This is a list of T cell receptor beta chains from one sample in a study of T cells in Graves' hyperthyroidism and ophthalmopathy. One entry per CDR3 protein, called by TCRdb with MiXCR from the multiplex PCR reads. The data show 600,000 to 700,000 distinct CDR3 sequences, just under 45% seen once. The sample taken for sequencing was peripheral blood or thyroid tissue (not recorded which). The receptors shown here come from an adult man with Graves' disease, either hyperthyroidism or ophthalmopathy (not recorded which). CDR3s include the opening cysteine and the closing phenylalanine or tryptophan. The D gene is left open where the match is weak. Only part of the rows carry a size: once, few, many, or a class if the clone is expanded.

v_gene: TRBV10-2; abundance: many; j_gene: TRBJ1-5; d_gene: .; CDR3aa: CASTRQPHQPQHF; CDR3nt: TGCGCCAGCACCCGGCAGCCTCATCAGCCCCAGCATTTT
v_gene: TRBV7-9; abundance: .; j_gene: TRBJ1-4; d_gene: .; CDR3aa: CASSLVAGEREKLFF; CDR3nt: TGTGCCAGCAGCTTAGTTGCAGGGGAGAGAGAAAAACTGTTTTTT
v_gene: TRBV7-9; abundance: .; j_gene: TRBJ2-7; d_gene: TRBD2; CDR3aa: CASSVGLAGASYEQYF; CDR3nt: TGTGCCAGCAGCGTAGGTCTAGCGGGGGCCTCCTACGAGCAGTACTTC
v_gene: TRBV7-3; abundance: once; j_gene: TRBJ1-1; d_gene: .; CDR3aa: CASSLRATTGAPEAFF; CDR3nt: TGTGCCAGCAGTTTACGCGCGACCACGGGAGCTCCTGAAGCTTTCTTT
v_gene: TRBV2; abundance: .; j_gene: TRBJ2-7; d_gene: TRBD1; CDR3aa: CASSQGVQYF; CDR3nt: TGTGCCAGTAGTCAGGGGGTGCAATACTTC
v_gene: TRBV6-1; abundance: .; j_gene: TRBJ1-5; d_gene: .; CDR3aa: CASSEDSTGLMEPQHF; CDR3nt: TGTGCCAGCAGTGAAGATTCGACAGGCCTTATGGAGCCCCAGCATTTT
v_gene: TRBV7-2; abundance: many; j_gene: TRBJ2-7; d_gene: .; CDR3aa: CASSLSPKGLDEQYF; CDR3nt: TGTGCCAGCAGCTTGTCGCCGAAGGGTTTGGACGAGCAGTACTTC
v_gene: TRBV7-2; abundance: once; j_gene: TRBJ1-5; d_gene: .; CDR3aa: CASSPSTGSAYEHF; CDR3nt: TGTGCCAGCAGCCCTAGCACAGGCTCAGCCTACGAGCATTTT
v_gene: TRBV6-6; abundance: few; j_gene: TRBJ1-5; d_gene: .; CDR3aa: CASSYGSLGLFNQPQHF; CDR3nt: TGTGCCAGCAGTTACGGATCGCTGGGACTATTCAATCAGCCCCAGCATTTT
v_gene: TRBV7-8; abundance: .; j_gene: TRBJ1-2; d_gene: .; CDR3aa: CASSDGGSGNYGYTF; CDR3nt: TGTGCCAGCAGCGATGGGGGATCAGGGAACTATGGCTACACCTTC
v_gene: TRBV15; abundance: many; j_gene: TRBJ1-4; d_gene: .; CDR3aa: CATSRDWPGSEKLFF; CDR3nt: TGTGCCACCAGCAGAGACTGGCCAGGGAGTGAAAAACTGTTTTTT
v_gene: TRBV5-1; abundance: .; j_gene: TRBJ1-1; d_gene: TRBD1; CDR3aa: CASSQLDRGLRNTEAFF; CDR3nt: TGCGCCAGCAGCCAACTGGACAGGGGCCTCAGGAACACTGAAGCTTTCTTT
v_gene: TRBV9; abundance: .; j_gene: TRBJ2-2; d_gene: .; CDR3aa: CASSVRAGSDTGELFF; CDR3nt: TGTGCCAGCAGCGTACGGGCGGGAAGTGACACCGGGGAGCTGTTTTTT
v_gene: TRBV10-2; abundance: many; j_gene: TRBJ2-5; d_gene: TRBD2; CDR3aa: CASSESIAGGGETQYF; CDR3nt: TGCGCCAGCAGTGAGTCGATCGCGGGAGGAGGAGAGACCCAGTACTTC
v_gene: TRBV20-1; abundance: .; j_gene: TRBJ2-7; d_gene: .; CDR3aa: CSAVMGSTYEQYF; CDR3nt: TGCAGTGCCGTTATGGGGTCAACATACGAGCAGTACTTC
v_gene: TRBV12-3/TRBV12-4; abundance: few; j_gene: TRBJ1-2; d_gene: .; CDR3aa: CASSNGHGYTF; CDR3nt: TGTGCCAGCAGTAATGGACATGGCTACACCTTC
v_gene: TRBV12-3/TRBV12-4; abundance: .; j_gene: TRBJ1-5; d_gene: .; CDR3aa: CASSPETGPNQPQHF; CDR3nt: TGTGCCAGCAGCCCCGAGACAGGACCCAATCAGCCCCAGCATTTT
v_gene: TRBV7-2; abundance: .; j_gene: TRBJ2-2; d_gene: .; CDR3aa: CASSRLTSSPGELFF; CDR3nt: TGTGCCAGCAGCCGATTAACTTCTAGCCCCGGGGAGCTGTTTTTT
v_gene: TRBV15; abundance: .; j_gene: TRBJ1-4; d_gene: TRBD1; CDR3aa: CATSRARTGVEKLFF; CDR3nt: TGTGCCACCAGCAGAGCACGGACAGGGGTCGAAAAACTGTTTTTT
v_gene: TRBV10-2; abundance: many; j_gene: TRBJ2-7; d_gene: TRBD1; CDR3aa: CASSDWDSSYEQYF; CDR3nt: TGCGCCAGCAGTGACTGGGACAGCTCCTACGAGCAGTACTTC
v_gene: TRBV7-9; abundance: .; j_gene: TRBJ1-3; d_gene: .; CDR3aa: CASITRRGAGNTIYF; CDR3nt: TGTGCCAGCATTACTCGCCGGGGGGCTGGAAACACCATATATTTT
v_gene: TRBV10-3; abundance: many; j_gene: TRBJ2-5; d_gene: TRBD2; CDR3aa: CAIRTGTSLQETQYF; CDR3nt: TGTGCCATCAGGACCGGGACTAGCCTACAAGAGACCCAGTACTTC
v_gene: TRBV29-1; abundance: many; j_gene: TRBJ1-1; d_gene: .; CDR3aa: CSVEYGFEAFF; CDR3nt: TGCAGCGTTGAGTACGGGTTTGAAGCTTTCTTT
v_gene: TRBV7-2; abundance: .; j_gene: TRBJ2-7; d_gene: TRBD2; CDR3aa: CASSARKWRESSYEQYF; CDR3nt: TGTGCCAGCAGTGCTAGAAAGTGGCGGGAGAGCTCCTACGAGCAGTACTTC
v_gene: TRBV2; abundance: many; j_gene: TRBJ1-3; d_gene: .; CDR3aa: CASSGRGNTIYF; CDR3nt: TGTGCCAGCAGTGGGCGTGGAAACACCATATATTTT
v_gene: TRBV7-9; abundance: many; j_gene: TRBJ1-5; d_gene: .; CDR3aa: CASSLGFGAAQPQHF; CDR3nt: TGTGCCAGCAGCTTGGGGTTCGGAGCAGCTCAGCCCCAGCATTTT
v_gene: TRBV20-1; abundance: few; j_gene: TRBJ1-4; d_gene: .; CDR3aa: CSARASGTPNEKLFF; CDR3nt: TGCAGTGCTAGAGCAAGCGGGACACCGAATGAAAAACTGTTTTTT
v_gene: TRBV6-4; abundance: few; j_gene: TRBJ1-2; d_gene: .; CDR3aa: CASSLAHSLNYGYTF; CDR3nt: TGTGCCAGCAGTTTAGCGCACAGCCTTAACTATGGCTACACCTTC
v_gene: TRBV9; abundance: few; j_gene: TRBJ2-7; d_gene: TRBD1; CDR3aa: CASSVGTGNQYF; CDR3nt: TGTGCCAGCAGCGTAGGGACAGGAAACCAGTACTTC
v_gene: TRBV7-9; abundance: few; j_gene: TRBJ2-7; d_gene: TRBD1; CDR3aa: CASSYGRGTGGVYEQYF; CDR3nt: TGTGCCAGCAGTTACGGGCGAGGGACAGGGGGAGTCTACGAGCAGTACTTC
v_gene: TRBV7-9; abundance: .; j_gene: TRBJ1-6; d_gene: TRBD1; CDR3aa: CASRRTGLSYNSPLHF; CDR3nt: TGTGCCAGCAGACGGACAGGCCTCTCCTATAATTCACCCCTCCACTTT
v_gene: TRBV2; abundance: few; j_gene: TRBJ1-5; d_gene: .; CDR3aa: CASRGTRYSNQPQHF; CDR3nt: TGTGCCAGCAGAGGCACTCGATATAGCAATCAGCCCCAGCATTTT
v_gene: TRBV19; abundance: few; j_gene: TRBJ1-1; d_gene: .; CDR3aa: CASTDTPLNTEAFF; CDR3nt: TGTGCCAGTACCGATACCCCCCTGAACACTGAAGCTTTCTTT
v_gene: TRBV7-9; abundance: .; j_gene: TRBJ2-7; d_gene: .; CDR3aa: CASSFASGTDSYEQYF; CDR3nt: TGTGCCAGCAGTTTCGCCTCCGGGACCGACTCCTACGAGCAGTACTTC
v_gene: TRBV20-1; abundance: .; j_gene: TRBJ2-7; d_gene: TRBD1; CDR3aa: CSARDSATYEQCF; CDR3nt: TGCAGTGCCAGGGACAGTGCAACCTACGAGCAGTGCTTC
v_gene: TRBV11-2; abundance: .; j_gene: TRBJ1-1; d_gene: TRBD1; CDR3aa: CASRPGQGGDTEAFF; CDR3nt: TGTGCCAGCAGACCCGGACAGGGAGGAGACACTGAAGCTTTCTTT
v_gene: TRBV20-1; abundance: .; j_gene: TRBJ2-3; d_gene: TRBD2; CDR3aa: CSASQAGGHTDTQYF; CDR3nt: TGCAGTGCTAGCCAAGCGGGAGGGCACACAGATACGCAGTATTTT
v_gene: TRBV7-6; abundance: .; j_gene: TRBJ2-5; d_gene: TRBD2; CDR3aa: CASSFGGTEETQYF; CDR3nt: TGTGCCAGCAGCTTCGGGGGGACCGAAGAGACCCAGTACTTC
v_gene: TRBV11-2; abundance: .; j_gene: TRBJ1-1; d_gene: .; CDR3aa: CASSLPGYTEAFF; CDR3nt: TGTGCCAGCAGCTTACCCGGCTACACTGAAGCTTTCTTT
v_gene: TRBV6-1; abundance: .; j_gene: TRBJ1-1; d_gene: .; CDR3aa: CASSDLLQLNTEAFF; CDR3nt: TGTGCCAGCAGTGATCTATTGCAGTTGAACACTGAAGCTTTCTTT
v_gene: TRBV6-1; abundance: .; j_gene: TRBJ2-7; d_gene: .; CDR3aa: CASRPTPGADYEQYF; CDR3nt: TGTGCCAGCAGACCTACCCCTGGGGCGGACTACGAGCAGTACTTC
v_gene: TRBV6-5; abundance: few; j_gene: TRBJ1-1; d_gene: .; CDR3aa: CASSYRVQNTEAFF; CDR3nt: TGTGCCAGCAGTTATCGAGTCCAGAACACTGAGGCTTTCTTT
v_gene: TRBV6-1; abundance: many; j_gene: TRBJ1-6; d_gene: .; CDR3aa: CASSERVTASPLHF; CDR3nt: TGTGCCAGCAGTGAACGTGTAACAGCTTCACCCCTCCACTTT
v_gene: TRBV24-1; abundance: .; j_gene: TRBJ1-5; d_gene: .; CDR3aa: CATSDLQGGANQPQHF; CDR3nt: TGTGCCACCAGTGATTTGCAAGGGGGGGCGAATCAGCCCCAGCATTTT
v_gene: TRBV10-3; abundance: many; j_gene: TRBJ1-1; d_gene: .; CDR3aa: CAISEGQLDNTEAFF; CDR3nt: TGTGCCATCAGTGAGGGACAGTTAGATAACACTGAAGCTTTCTTT
v_gene: TRBV7-9; abundance: .; j_gene: TRBJ1-2; d_gene: .; CDR3aa: CASSLAPGADYGYTF; CDR3nt: TGTGCCAGCAGCTTGGCCCCGGGGGCTGACTATGGCTACACCTTC
v_gene: TRBV20-1; abundance: .; j_gene: TRBJ1-1; d_gene: TRBD1; CDR3aa: CSATRDSMNTEAFF; CDR3nt: TGCAGTGCTACAAGGGACAGCATGAACACTGAAGCTTTCTTT
v_gene: TRBV5-4; abundance: .; j_gene: TRBJ1-1; d_gene: TRBD1; CDR3aa: CASSFEGANTEAFF; CDR3nt: TGTGCCAGCAGCTTCGAGGGGGCGAACACTGAAGCTTTCTTT
v_gene: TRBV5-1; abundance: .; j_gene: TRBJ2-7; d_gene: .; CDR3aa: CASSPRTHTVYEQYF; CDR3nt: TGCGCCAGCAGCCCCCGAACCCACACCGTCTACGAGCAGTACTTC
v_gene: TRBV20-1; abundance: .; j_gene: TRBJ2-2; d_gene: .; CDR3aa: CSAQPDRANTGELFF; CDR3nt: TGCAGTGCTCAACCGGACAGAGCGAACACCGGGGAGCTGTTTTTT
v_gene: TRBV6-6; abundance: .; j_gene: TRBJ2-5; d_gene: .; CDR3aa: CAISDTGVETQYF; CDR3nt: TGTGCCATCTCCGACACAGGAGTTGAGACCCAGTACTTC
v_gene: TRBV29-1; abundance: many; j_gene: TRBJ2-7; d_gene: .; CDR3aa: CSVVSGYEQYF; CDR3nt: TGCAGCGTTGTCTCGGGCTACGAGCAGTACTTC
v_gene: TRBV10-3; abundance: .; j_gene: TRBJ1-6; d_gene: TRBD1; CDR3aa: CASSYGDRGFSPLHF; CDR3nt: TGTGCCAGCAGTTACGGAGACAGGGGATTTTCACCCCTCCACTTT